These T cell receptor beta chains were read from a single sample in a study of T cell repertoires in ileal Crohn's disease. Sequencing was performed with immunoSEQ multiplex PCR; in TCRdb, only in-frame clones are kept and a portion is missing. The top ten clones hold around 10% of a sample with 4,000 to 5,000 clones, 72% of them seen once. The sequenced material came from ileal tissue. The receptors originated from an adult with Crohn's disease. CDR3s include the opening cysteine and the closing phenylalanine or tryptophan. D genes are given only for firm matches. Rows give clone size only sometimes, using once, few, many, or a class for an expanded clone.

abundance,v_gene,j_gene,d_gene,CDR3nt,CDR3aa
.,TRBV19,TRBJ2-7,.,TGTGCCAGTAGTCAAAGTCTGGCGTTCCGCGAGCAGTACTTC,CASSQSLAFREQYF
.,TRBV5-5,TRBJ2-5,.,TGTGCCAGCAACCCCGTAGGGGGGCCAGAGACCCAGTACTTC,CASNPVGGPETQYF
.,TRBV7-9,TRBJ1-4,TRBD1,TGTGCCAGCAGCCCCAGACAGGGGGTTAATGAAAAACTGTTTTTT,CASSPRQGVNEKLFF
.,TRBV27,TRBJ1-5,.,TGTGCCAGCAGCGTCAAGTTCGGAGAGAATCAGCCCCAGCATTTT,CASSVKFGENQPQHF
.,TRBV28,TRBJ1-5,TRBD1,TGTGCCAGCAGTCCATGGGGACAGGGGGAGAGGCAGCCCCAGCATTTT,CASSPWGQGERQPQHF
.,TRBV11-2,TRBJ2-7,.,TGTGCCAGCAGCTTAGGCCCCGCCTTTGTGCAGTACTTC,CASSLGPAFVQYF
.,TRBV5-1,TRBJ2-1,TRBD1,TGCGCCAGCAGCTCGGGACAGGGGAGGATCAATGAGCAGTTCTTC,CASSSGQGRINEQFF
.,TRBV5-1,TRBJ2-7,TRBD1,TGCGCCAGCAGCCCCGGACAGGTTGGTACCTACGAGCAGTACTTC,CASSPGQVGTYEQYF
few,TRBV6-6,TRBJ2-3,.,TGTGCCAGCAGTTTAACGGGGGAGCGGACGCAGTATTTT,CASSLTGERTQYF
.,TRBV5-4,TRBJ2-3,.,TGTGCCAGCAGTCGAGAAGAGACAGATACGCAGTATTTT,CASSREETDTQYF
.,TRBV2,TRBJ1-2,.,TGTGCCAGCAGGTCCCGGACGGGGCCCTATGGCTACACCTTC,CASRSRTGPYGYTF
.,TRBV11-2,TRBJ1-2,.,TGTGCCAGCAGCTTTGGCCAGGCAGCCTATGGCTACACCTTC,CASSFGQAAYGYTF
few,TRBV29-1,TRBJ1-1,.,TGCAGCGTTGCGGAAAACCTCGCGAACACTGAAGCTTTCTTT,CSVAENLANTEAFF
few,TRBV7-2,TRBJ2-2,TRBD1,TGTGCCAGCAGCTTAGGGAGGACAGGGGACACCGGGGAGCTGTTTTTT,CASSLGRTGDTGELFF